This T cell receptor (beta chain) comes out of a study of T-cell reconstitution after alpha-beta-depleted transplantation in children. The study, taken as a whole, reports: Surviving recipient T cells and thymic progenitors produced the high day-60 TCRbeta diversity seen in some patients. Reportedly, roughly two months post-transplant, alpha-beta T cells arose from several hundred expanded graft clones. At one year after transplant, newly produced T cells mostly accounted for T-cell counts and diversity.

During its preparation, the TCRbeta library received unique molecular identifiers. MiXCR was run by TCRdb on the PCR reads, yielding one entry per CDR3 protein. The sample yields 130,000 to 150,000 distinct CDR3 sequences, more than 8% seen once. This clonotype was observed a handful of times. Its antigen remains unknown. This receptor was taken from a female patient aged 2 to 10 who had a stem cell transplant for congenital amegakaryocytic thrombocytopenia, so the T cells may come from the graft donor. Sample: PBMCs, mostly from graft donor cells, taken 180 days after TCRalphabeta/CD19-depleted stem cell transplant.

The CDR3: CASGGQTQYF. DNA of the CDR3: TGTGCCAGCGGGGGACAGACCCAGTACTTC. The gene calls are TRBV6-1 and TRBJ2-5, with D possibly being TRBD1 or TRBD2 (5 bases each). The ends were cut back, 8 bases at V and 6 bases at J, with 7 bases in the middle. CDR3 length: 10 residues. The germline CDR1 and CDR2 sequences are MNHNS and SASEGT.